This is a list of T cell receptor beta chains from one sample in a study of identical twins. TCRdb used MiXCR to reprocess the 5' RACE reads, holding one entry per CDR3 protein. The repertoire holds 640,000 or so distinct CDR3 sequences, with approximately 6.1% as singletons. Sequencing was performed on naive T cells sorted from blood. The receptors were gathered from a man in his late teens or twenties in good health. The CDR3 runs from the conserved cysteine through the conserved F or W.

j_gene,v_gene,CDR3aa
TRBJ2-3,TRBV7-2,CASSLAAQTSTDTQYF
TRBJ1-1,TRBV18,CASSPQNTISNTEAFF
TRBJ1-1,TRBV7-9,CASSYRQGRNTEAFF
TRBJ1-4,TRBV20-1,CSARGTGKEKLFF
TRBJ2-1,TRBV4-1,CASSQEFSYNEQFF
TRBJ2-1,TRBV27,CASSARDRVYNEQFF
TRBJ2-1,TRBV30,CAWGQGINEQFF
TRBJ2-4,TRBV27,CASSLSSGQGLNIQYF
TRBJ1-2,TRBV12-3/TRBV12-4,CASSLLTGGQGGYTF
TRBJ2-5,TRBV20-1,CSARGLGDQETQYF
TRBJ2-6,TRBV12-3/TRBV12-4,CASSLAISGANVLTF
TRBJ1-1,TRBV24-1,CATSESQGDTEAFF
TRBJ1-3,TRBV30,CAWSAGATGNTIYF
TRBJ2-1,TRBV28,CASSLPGRDEQFF
TRBJ1-1,TRBV27,CATRTTGPSTEAFF
TRBJ2-5,TRBV7-2,CASSLGGRGEETQYF
TRBJ2-7,TRBV30,CAWSATRRTYEQYF
TRBJ2-1,TRBV5-1,CASSNFGNEQFF
TRBJ1-5,TRBV28,CASSRTGVSNQPQHF
TRBJ2-7,TRBV29-1,CSVGGLWAPYEQYF
TRBJ2-5,TRBV7-3,CASSWGLAETQYF
TRBJ2-3,TRBV28,CASSFQWGTSGVTDTQYF
TRBJ2-1,TRBV14,CASSQVFVRYNEQFF
TRBJ2-3,TRBV6-2/TRBV6-3,CASSIPTSTDTQYF